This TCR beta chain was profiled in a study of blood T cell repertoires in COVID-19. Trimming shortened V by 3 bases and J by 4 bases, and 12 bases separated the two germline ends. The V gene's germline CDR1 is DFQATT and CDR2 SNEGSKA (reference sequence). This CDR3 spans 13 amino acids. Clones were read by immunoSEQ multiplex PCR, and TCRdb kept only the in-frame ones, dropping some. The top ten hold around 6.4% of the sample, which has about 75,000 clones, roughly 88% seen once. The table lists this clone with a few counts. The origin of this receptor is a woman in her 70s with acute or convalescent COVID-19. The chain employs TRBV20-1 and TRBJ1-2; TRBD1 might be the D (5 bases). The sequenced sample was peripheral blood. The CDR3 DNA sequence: TGCAGTGCTAGTACCCCAACAGGCTATGGCTACACCTTC. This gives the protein CSASTPTGYGYTF.